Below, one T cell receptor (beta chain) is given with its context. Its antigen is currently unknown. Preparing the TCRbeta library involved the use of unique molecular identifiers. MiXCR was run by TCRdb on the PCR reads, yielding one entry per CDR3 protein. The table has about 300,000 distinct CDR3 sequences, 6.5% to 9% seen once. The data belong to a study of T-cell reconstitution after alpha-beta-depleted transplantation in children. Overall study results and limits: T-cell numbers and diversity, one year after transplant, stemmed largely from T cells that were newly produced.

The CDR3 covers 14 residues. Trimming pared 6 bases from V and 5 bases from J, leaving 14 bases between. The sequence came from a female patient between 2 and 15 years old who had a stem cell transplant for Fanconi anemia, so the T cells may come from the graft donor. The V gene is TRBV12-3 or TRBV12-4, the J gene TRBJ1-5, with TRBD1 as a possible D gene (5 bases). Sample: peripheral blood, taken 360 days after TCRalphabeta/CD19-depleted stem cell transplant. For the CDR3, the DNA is TGTGCCAGCAGCACTTCAGGGTGGTATCAGCCCCAGCATTTT. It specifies CASSTSGWYQPQHF.